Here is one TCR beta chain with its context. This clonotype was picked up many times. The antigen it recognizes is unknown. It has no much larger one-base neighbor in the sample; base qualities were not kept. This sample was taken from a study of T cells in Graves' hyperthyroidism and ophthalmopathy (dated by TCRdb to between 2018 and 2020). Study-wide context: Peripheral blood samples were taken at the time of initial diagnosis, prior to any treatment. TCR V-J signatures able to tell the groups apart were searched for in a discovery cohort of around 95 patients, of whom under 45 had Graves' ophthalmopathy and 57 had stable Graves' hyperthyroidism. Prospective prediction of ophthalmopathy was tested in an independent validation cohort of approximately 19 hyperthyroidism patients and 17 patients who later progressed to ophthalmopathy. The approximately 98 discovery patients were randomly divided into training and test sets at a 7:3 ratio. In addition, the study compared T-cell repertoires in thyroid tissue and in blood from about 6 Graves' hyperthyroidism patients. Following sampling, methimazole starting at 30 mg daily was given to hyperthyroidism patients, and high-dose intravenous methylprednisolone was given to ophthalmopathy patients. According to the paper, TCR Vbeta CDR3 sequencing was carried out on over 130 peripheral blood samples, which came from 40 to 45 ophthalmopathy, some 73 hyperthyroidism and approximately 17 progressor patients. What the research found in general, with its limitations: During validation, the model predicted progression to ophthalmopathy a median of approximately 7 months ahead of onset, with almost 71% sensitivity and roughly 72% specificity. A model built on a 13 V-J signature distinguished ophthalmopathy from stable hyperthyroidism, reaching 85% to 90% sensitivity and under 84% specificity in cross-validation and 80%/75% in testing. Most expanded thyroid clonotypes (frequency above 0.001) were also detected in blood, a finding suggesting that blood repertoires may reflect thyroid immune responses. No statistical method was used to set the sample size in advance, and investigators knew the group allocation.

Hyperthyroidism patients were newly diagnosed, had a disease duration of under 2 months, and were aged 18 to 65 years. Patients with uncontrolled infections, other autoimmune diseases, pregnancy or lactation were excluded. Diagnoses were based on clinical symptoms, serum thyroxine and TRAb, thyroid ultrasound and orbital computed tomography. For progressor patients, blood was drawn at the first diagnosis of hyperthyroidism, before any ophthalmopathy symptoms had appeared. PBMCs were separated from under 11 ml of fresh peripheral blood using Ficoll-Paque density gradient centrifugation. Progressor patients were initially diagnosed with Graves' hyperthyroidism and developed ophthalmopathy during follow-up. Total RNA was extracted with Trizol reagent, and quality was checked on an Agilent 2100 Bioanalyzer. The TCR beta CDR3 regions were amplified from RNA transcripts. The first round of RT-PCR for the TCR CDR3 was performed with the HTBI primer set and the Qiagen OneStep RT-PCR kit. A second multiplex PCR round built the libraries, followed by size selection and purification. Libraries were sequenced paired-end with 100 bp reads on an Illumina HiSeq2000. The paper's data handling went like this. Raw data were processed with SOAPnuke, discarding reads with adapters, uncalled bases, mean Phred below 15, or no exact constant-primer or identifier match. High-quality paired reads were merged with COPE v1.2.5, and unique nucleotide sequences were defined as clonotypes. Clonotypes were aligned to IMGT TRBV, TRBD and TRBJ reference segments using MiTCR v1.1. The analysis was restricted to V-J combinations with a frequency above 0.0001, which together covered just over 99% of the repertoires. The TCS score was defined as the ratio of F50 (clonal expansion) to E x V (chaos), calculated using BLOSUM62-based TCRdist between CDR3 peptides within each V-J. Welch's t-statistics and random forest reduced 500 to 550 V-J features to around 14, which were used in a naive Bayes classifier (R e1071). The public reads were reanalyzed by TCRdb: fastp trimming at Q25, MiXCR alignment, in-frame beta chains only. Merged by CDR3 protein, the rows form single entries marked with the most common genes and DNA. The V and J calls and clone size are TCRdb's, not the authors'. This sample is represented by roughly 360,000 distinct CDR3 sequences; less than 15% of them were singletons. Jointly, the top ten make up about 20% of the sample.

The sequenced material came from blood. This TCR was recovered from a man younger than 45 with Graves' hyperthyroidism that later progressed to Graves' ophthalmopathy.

The nucleotides are TGTGCCAGTAGTCCACTCGGGACAGCTAATGGCTACACCTTC. Translation gives CASSPLGTANGYTF. Recombination joined TRBV19 with TRBJ1-2; TRBD1 fits 7 bases in the junction. Taken from cysteine to phenylalanine, the CDR3 has 14 residues. The CDR3 DNA has 42 bases and is translated from base 1. Compared with germline, V lacks 5 bases and J lacks 6 bases; bases without a gene match: 9. CDR1 and CDR2 are read off the germline V gene (reference sequence) as LNHDA and SQIVND.